Listed here are 2 T cell receptor beta chains from one sample, sequenced in a study of T-cell reconstitution after alpha-beta-depleted transplantation in children. Preparation of the TCRbeta library was carried out with unique molecular identifiers. TCRdb re-called the PCR reads through MiXCR, storing one row per CDR3 protein. The table records about 610,000 distinct CDR3 sequences, roughly a tenth of them present only once. The specimen was PBMCs from the stem cell graft donor, collected from the stem cell graft. These receptors were collected from a human donor who donated a stem cell graft to a child with acute myeloid leukemia.

This clonotype occurred a few times. The chain is built from TRBV27 and TRBJ1-6; TRBD1 matches at 10 bases. Germline V CDR1 and CDR2: MNHEY, SMNVEV (reference sequence). The CDR3 extends over 16 amino acids. V shed 3 bases, J shed 10 bases, and the junction held 9 bases outside the gene matches. The CDR3 spells CASSFYPDRGRSPLHF. Written as DNA, the CDR3 is TGTGCCAGCAGTTTCTACCCGGACAGGGGGAGGTCACCCCTCCACTTT.

This clonotype was detected a few times. This chain connects TRBV18 to TRBJ2-3; TRBD2 agrees at 7 bases. CDR1 is KGHSH, CDR2 LQKENI, per germline. V gave up 3 bases and J gave up 4 bases; unmatched junction bases: 7. The CDR3 length is 15 residues. DNA of the CDR3: TGTGCCAGCTCACCGGTAAGCGGGAAGGCAGATACGCAGTATTTT. Protein sequence: CASSPVSGKADTQYF.